Presented here are 5 T cell receptor beta chains from one specimen sequenced in a study of spatial heterogeneity in lung cancer. Regarding time point: blood at routine non-recurrence follow-up after resection. Unsorted whole RNA samples from tumor, nontumor lung or frozen PBMC were sequenced. TCRdb used MiXCR to reprocess the 5' RACE reads, holding one entry per CDR3 protein. The sample carries around 120,000 distinct CDR3 sequences, more than 9% recorded once. The sample here was PBMCs, taken at follow-up. These receptors were obtained from a male donor with early-stage non-small cell lung cancer.

With respect to this clonotype: A single base separates this from a much larger clone, so it may be a read error. The chain couples TRBV11-2 to TRBJ2-2, with a weak D call TRBD2 (5 bases). This CDR3 is 18 amino acids long. Germline CDR1 is SGHAT and CDR2 is FQNNGV. Written as DNA, the CDR3 is TGTGCCAGCAGCTTAAATCCCCTCTCCCCATCGAACACCGGGGAGCCGTTTTTT. It encodes CASSLNPLSPSNTGEPFF.

This clonotype showed up many times. The V gene is TRBV28, the J gene TRBJ2-5, with D maybe TRBD2 (5 bases). Germline V CDR1 and CDR2: MDHEN, SYDVKM. Trimming cost V 4 bases and J 5 bases, with 14 bases left between them. The CDR3 totals 14 residues. CDR3 coding DNA: TGTGCCAGCAGTTCCCTCGGGGATCTGGAGACCCAGTACTTC. Residues: CASSSLGDLETQYF.

This clonotype showed up many times. The chain joins TRBV10-3 to TRBJ1-6, with D possibly matching TRBD1 (5 bases). The CDR3 is 16 amino acids. Trimming pared 0 bases from V and 5 bases from J, leaving 11 bases between. Germline CDR1 and CDR2: ENHRY and SYGVKD. The CDR3 region has the DNA TGTGCCATCAGTGAGTCGTGGGGACTGAATAATTCACCCCTCCACTTT. Protein product: CAISESWGLNNSPLHF.

The rearrangement links TRBV5-1 to TRBJ2-7; TRBD1 or TRBD2 may be the D gene (5 bases each). CDR1 is SGHRS and CDR2 is YFSETQ in the germline V gene. Deletions cut 4 bases from V and 0 bases from J, with 11 bases between. The length of the CDR3 is 14 residues. CDR3: CASSPGPDSYEQYF. The DNA for the CDR3 is TGCGCCAGCAGCCCGGGACCGGACTCCTACGAGCAGTACTTC.

This clonotype was detected a few times. This chain connects TRBV11-2 to TRBJ2-4; 7 bases line up with TRBD1. In germline, CDR1 is SGHAT, CDR2 FQNNGV. The CDR3 extends over 19 amino acids. Unmatched junction bases numbered 11, after V lost 0 bases and J lost 0 bases. This CDR3 reads CASSLDPGQAFIAKNIQYF. The CDR3 DNA reads as TGTGCCAGCAGCTTAGATCCCGGACAGGCCTTTATAGCCAAAAACATTCAGTACTTC.